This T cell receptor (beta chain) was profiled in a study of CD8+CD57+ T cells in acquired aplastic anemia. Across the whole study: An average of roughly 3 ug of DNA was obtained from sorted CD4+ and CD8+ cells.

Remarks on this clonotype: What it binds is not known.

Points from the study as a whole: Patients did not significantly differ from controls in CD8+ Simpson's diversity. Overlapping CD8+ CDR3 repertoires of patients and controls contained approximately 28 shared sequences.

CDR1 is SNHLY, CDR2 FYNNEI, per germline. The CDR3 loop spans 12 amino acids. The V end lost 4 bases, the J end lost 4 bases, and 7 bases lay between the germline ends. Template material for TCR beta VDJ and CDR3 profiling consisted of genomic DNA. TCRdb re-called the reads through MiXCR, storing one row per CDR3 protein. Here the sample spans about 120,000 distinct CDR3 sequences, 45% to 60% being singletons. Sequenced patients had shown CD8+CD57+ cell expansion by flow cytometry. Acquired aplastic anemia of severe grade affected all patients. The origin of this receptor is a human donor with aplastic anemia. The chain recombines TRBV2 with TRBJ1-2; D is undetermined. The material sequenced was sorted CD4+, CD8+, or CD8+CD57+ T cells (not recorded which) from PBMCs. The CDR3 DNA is TGTGCCAGCAGTGTCACAGTCTATGGCTACACCTTC. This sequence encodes CASSVTVYGYTF.